The present T cell receptor beta chain was sequenced within a study of CD8 T cells in ankylosing spondylitis. Study-wide findings and caveats: As reported, disease-linked clones showed significant enrichment in matched ankylosing spondylitis synovial fluid. In ankylosing spondylitis blood, a motif of seven to nine highly homologous TCR beta variants appeared characteristic. Earlier studies detected some motif variants in reactive arthritis synovial fluid and blood.

This clonotype was seen repeatedly, ten times or more. Its specificity is not known. TCRdb redid the calling of the 5' RACE reads with MiXCR, one entry per CDR3 protein. This sample has 100,000 to 150,000 distinct CDR3 sequences, with around 9.3% found just once. Germline assignment: CDR1 DFQATT and CDR2 SNEGSKA (reference sequence). The CDR3 runs to 14 residues. V lost 3 bases, J lost 2 bases, and 11 bases lay in between. The material sequenced was blood, either unsorted or a sorted T cell fraction (not recorded which). The source is a male donor with ankylosing spondylitis or in good health (not recorded which). The chain recombines TRBV20-1 with TRBJ2-1; D not resolved. CDR3 region: CSASEGLPYNEQFF. In DNA form, the CDR3 reads TGCAGTGCTAGTGAAGGATTGCCCTACAATGAGCAGTTCTTC.